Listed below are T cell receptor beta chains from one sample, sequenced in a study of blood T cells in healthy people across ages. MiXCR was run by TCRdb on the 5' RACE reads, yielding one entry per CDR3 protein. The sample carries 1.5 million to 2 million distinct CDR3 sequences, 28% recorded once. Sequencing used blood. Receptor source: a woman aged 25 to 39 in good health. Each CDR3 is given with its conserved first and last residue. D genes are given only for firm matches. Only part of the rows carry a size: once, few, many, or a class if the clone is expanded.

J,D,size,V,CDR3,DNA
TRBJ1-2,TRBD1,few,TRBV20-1,CSARARGTGGGYTF,TGCAGTGCTAGAGCGCGGGGGACAGGGGGCGGCTACACCTTC
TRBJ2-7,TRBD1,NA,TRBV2,CASRSATGWEQYF,TGTGCCAGCAGAAGCGCGACAGGGTGGGAGCAGTACTTC
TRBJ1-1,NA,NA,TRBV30,CAWSVGFEAFF,TGTGCCTGGAGTGTGGGGTTTGAAGCTTTCTTT
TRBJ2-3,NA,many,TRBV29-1,CSVAAYTQYF,TGCAGCGTTGCCGCTTATACGCAGTATTTT
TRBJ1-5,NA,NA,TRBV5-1,CASSLRRGGSNQPQHF,TGCGCCAGCAGCTTGCGGAGGGGGGGCAGCAATCAGCCCCAGCATTTT
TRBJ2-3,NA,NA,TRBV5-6,CASSPAWVTDTQYF,TGTGCCAGCAGCCCGGCATGGGTCACAGATACGCAGTATTTT
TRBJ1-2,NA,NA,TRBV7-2,CASSSAAGAYYGYTF,TGTGCCAGCAGCTCAGCAGCGGGGGCGTACTATGGCTACACCTTC
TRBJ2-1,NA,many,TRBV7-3,CASSVVRGNEQFF,TGTGCCAGCAGCGTAGTCCGGGGCAATGAGCAGTTCTTC
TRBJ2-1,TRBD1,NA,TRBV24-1,CATSDPGQAINGQFF,TGTGCCACCAGTGATCCGGGACAGGCGATAAATGGGCAGTTCTTC
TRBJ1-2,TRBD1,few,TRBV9,CASSSLGTGDRGYTF,TGTGCCAGCAGCTCACTGGGGACAGGGGATAGAGGCTACACCTTC
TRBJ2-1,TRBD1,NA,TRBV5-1,CASMRTGGNEQFF,TGCGCCAGCATGAGGACAGGGGGCAATGAGCAGTTCTTC
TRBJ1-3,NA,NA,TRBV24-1,CATLGTASGNTIYF,TGTGCCACCCTCGGGACGGCCTCTGGAAACACCATATATTTT
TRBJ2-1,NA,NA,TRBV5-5,CASSLAGEEYNEQFF,TGTGCCAGCAGCTTGGCGGGGGAAGAATACAATGAGCAGTTCTTC
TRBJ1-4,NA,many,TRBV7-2,CASSLGGPIEPHEKLFF,TGTGCCAGCAGCTTAGGCGGGCCTATCGAGCCACATGAAAAACTGTTTTTT
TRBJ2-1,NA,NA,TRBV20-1,CSAREGSSPNEQFF,TGCAGTGCTAGAGAAGGTAGCAGCCCGAATGAGCAGTTCTTC
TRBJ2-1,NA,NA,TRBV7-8,CASREAGAHLDNEQFF,TGTGCCAGCCGAGAGGCCGGAGCCCATTTAGACAATGAGCAGTTCTTC
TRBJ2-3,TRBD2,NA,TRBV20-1,CSARRRSGGSTDTQYF,TGCAGTGCTAGAAGGCGGAGCGGGGGAAGCACAGATACGCAGTATTTT
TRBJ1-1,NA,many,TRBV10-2,CASRDTEAFF,TGTGCCAGCAGGGACACTGAAGCTTTCTTT
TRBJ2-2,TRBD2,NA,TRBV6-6,CASSGTSGGRPNTGELFF,TGTGCCAGCAGCGGGACTAGCGGGGGTCGACCGAACACCGGGGAGCTGTTTTTT
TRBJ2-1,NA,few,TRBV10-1,CASSESQASSYSEQFF,TGCGCCAGCAGTGAGTCCCAGGCAAGCTCCTACAGTGAGCAGTTCTTC
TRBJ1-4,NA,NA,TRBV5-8,CASSFATREKLFF,TGTGCCAGCAGCTTCGCTACTAGGGAAAAACTGTTTTTT
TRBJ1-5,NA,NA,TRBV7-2,CASSLDGFPNQPQHF,TGTGCCAGCAGCCTTGATGGGTTCCCGAATCAGCCCCAGCATTTT